A single sample is the source of the 9 T cell receptor beta chains below, sequenced in a study of CD8 T cells in ankylosing spondylitis. Study-level points and caveats: Within ankylosing spondylitis blood, a TCR beta motif made up of several highly homologous variants appeared to be characteristic.

TCRdb called the 5' RACE reads again in MiXCR, with one record for every CDR3 protein. Among about 800,000 distinct CDR3 sequences listed, about 10% were seen once. The antigens for these receptors are not known. The sequencing input was blood, either unsorted or a sorted T cell fraction (not recorded which). The source is a male donor with ankylosing spondylitis.

This clonotype showed up just a few times. The rearrangement joins TRBV7-2 to TRBJ2-1, with unresolved D. The V and J ends lost 5 bases and 3 bases respectively, with 8 bases between them. CDR3 length: 13 amino acids. Germline V gene lookup returns CDR1 SGHTA and CDR2 FQGNSA. The CDR3 protein is CASSPWIYNEQFF. The CDR3 nucleotides are TGTGCCAGCAGCCCCTGGATCTACAATGAGCAGTTCTTC. Filled out from reference TRBV7-2 and TRBJ2-1, the complete variable domain reads GAGVSQSPSNKVTEKGKDVELRCDPISGHTALYWYRQSLGQGLEFLIYFQGNSAPDKSGLPSDRFSAERTGGSVSTLTIQRTQQEDSAVYLCASSPWIYNEQFFGPGTRLTVL.

The CDR3 bases are TGCAGTGCTCATAACCCCATGGCGAACACCGGGGAGCTGTTTTTT. Translation: CSAHNPMANTGELFF. The chain has TRBV20-1 and TRBJ2-2; D not resolved. The CDR3 has 15 amino acids. Germline CDR1 and CDR2: DFQATT and SNEGSKA (reference sequence). Trimming left V 5 bases short and J 0 bases short, with 13 bases between.

This chain joins TRBV20-1 and TRBJ2-1, with 7 bases aligning to TRBD2. The ends lost 1 base at V and 2 bases at J; junction bases unmatched: 8. This CDR3 region has 16 residues. Per the germline V gene, CDR1 is DFQATT and CDR2 is SNEGSKA (reference sequence). In DNA, the CDR3 is TGCAGTGCTAGAGTGGGAGCGGGGTTAACCTACAATGAGCAGTTCTTC. This encodes CSARVGAGLTYNEQFF.

This clonotype was detected a few times. The chain joins TRBV28 to TRBJ1-6; D remains unclear. The V gene lost 6 bases and the J gene lost 7 bases, with 10 bases spanning the gap. This CDR3 region has 13 residues. Germline V gene lookup returns CDR1 MDHEN and CDR2 SYDVKM. The CDR3 is CASSQRSNSPLHF. Here the CDR3 DNA reads TGTGCCAGCAGCCAAAGGTCCAATTCACCCCTCCACTTT.

This clonotype was seen repeatedly, ten times or more. The rearrangement joins TRBV29-1 to TRBJ2-5; maybe TRBD2 (6 bases). Germline V CDR1 and CDR2: SQVTM, ANQGSEA. The CDR3 is made up of 14 amino acids. Trimming cost V 6 bases and J 1 base, with 15 bases left between them. The CDR3 nucleotides read TGCAGCGTGATGGTGACGCGGGGCCAAGAGACCCAGTACTTC. The encoded protein is CSVMVTRGQETQYF.

This rearrangement joins TRBV28 to TRBJ2-7; TRBD2 matches 11 bases. V lost 5 bases to trimming and J lost 4 bases; unmatched junction nucleotides: 7. The CDR3 runs 15 residues. Germline CDR1 is MDHEN and CDR2 is SYDVKM. The CDR3 protein is CASSQLAGESYEQYF. DNA for the CDR3: TGTGCCAGCAGTCAACTAGCGGGAGAAAGTTACGAGCAGTACTTC.

The chain recombines TRBV20-1 with TRBJ2-7; D not certain. The CDR3 runs to 14 residues. Trimming shortened V by 0 bases and J by 5 bases, and 14 bases separated the two germline ends. Germline V lookup: CDR1 DFQATT, CDR2 SNEGSKA (reference sequence). DNA of the CDR3: TGCAGTGCTAGAGAGCTCGGGCCCGGCGACGAGCAGTACTTC. Protein sequence: CSARELGPGDEQYF.

In this sample, this clonotype turned up a few times. The chain employs TRBV9 and TRBJ2-1; 11 bases are shared with TRBD2. The CDR3 is made up of 15 amino acids. From germline, CDR1 is SGDLS and CDR2 YYNGEE. With 7 bases clipped from V and 4 bases from J, the junction kept 7 bases outside the gene matches. The CDR3 loop is CASSIAGGQYNEQFF. The CDR3, as DNA: TGTGCCAGCTCCATAGCGGGAGGGCAGTACAATGAGCAGTTCTTC.

The chain is built from TRBV3-1 and TRBJ2-2; D is undetermined. CDR1 and CDR2 from the germline V gene are LGHDT and YNNKEL (reference sequence). The CDR3 sequence is 13 residues long. Trimming cost V 0 bases and J 8 bases, with 7 bases left between them. CDR3 DNA sequence: TGTGCCAGCAGCCAAGAAGGGAAAGGGGAGCTGTTTTTT. This translates into CASSQEGKGELFF.